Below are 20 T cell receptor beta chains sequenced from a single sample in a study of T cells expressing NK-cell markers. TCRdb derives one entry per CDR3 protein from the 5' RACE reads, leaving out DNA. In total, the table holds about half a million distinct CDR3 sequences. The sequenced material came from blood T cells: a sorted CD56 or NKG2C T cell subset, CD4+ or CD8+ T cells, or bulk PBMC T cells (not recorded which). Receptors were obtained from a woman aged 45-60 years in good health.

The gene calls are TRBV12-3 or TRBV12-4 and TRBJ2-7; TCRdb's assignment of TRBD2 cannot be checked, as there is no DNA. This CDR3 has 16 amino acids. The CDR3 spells CASSLSLSGESYEQYF.

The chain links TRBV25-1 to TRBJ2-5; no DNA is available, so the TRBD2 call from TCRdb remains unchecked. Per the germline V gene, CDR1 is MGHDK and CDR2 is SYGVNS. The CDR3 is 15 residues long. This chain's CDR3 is CASSGHNGPRETQYF.

The CDR3 is CATSDRDSPNTGELFF. V is TRBV24-1 and J is TRBJ2-2; TCRdb's D call, TRBD1, is unchecked because there is no DNA. The CDR3 runs 16 residues. Germline V gene lookup returns CDR1 KGHDR and CDR2 SFDVKD.

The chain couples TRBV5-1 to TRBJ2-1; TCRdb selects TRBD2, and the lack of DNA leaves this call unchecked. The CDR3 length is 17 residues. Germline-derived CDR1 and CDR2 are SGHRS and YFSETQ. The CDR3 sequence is CASSSRSGTSGIIEQFF.

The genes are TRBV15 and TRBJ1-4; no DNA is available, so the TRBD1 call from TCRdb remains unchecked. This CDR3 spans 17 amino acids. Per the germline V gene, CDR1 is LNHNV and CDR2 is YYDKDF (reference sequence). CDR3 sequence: CATSRDLSGQANEKLFF.

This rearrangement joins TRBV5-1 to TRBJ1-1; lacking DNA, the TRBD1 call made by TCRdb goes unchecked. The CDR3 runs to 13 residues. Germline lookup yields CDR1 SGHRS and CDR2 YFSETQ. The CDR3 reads CASSLGSDRGSFF. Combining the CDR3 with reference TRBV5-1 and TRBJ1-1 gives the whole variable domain KAGVTQTPRYLIKTRGQQVTLSCSPISGHRSVSWYQQTPGQGLQFLFEYFSETQRNKGNFPGRFSGRQFSNSRSEMNVSTLELGDSALYLCASSLGSDRGSFFGQGTRLTVV.

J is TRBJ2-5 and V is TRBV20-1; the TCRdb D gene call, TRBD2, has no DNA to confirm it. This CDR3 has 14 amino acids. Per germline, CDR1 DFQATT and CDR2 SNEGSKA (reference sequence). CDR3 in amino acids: CSARLAGVTETQYF.

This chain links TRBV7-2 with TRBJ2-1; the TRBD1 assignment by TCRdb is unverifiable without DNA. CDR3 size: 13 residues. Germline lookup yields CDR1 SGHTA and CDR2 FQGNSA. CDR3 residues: CASSPQGGSGQFF. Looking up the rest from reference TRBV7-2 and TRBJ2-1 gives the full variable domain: GAGVSQSPSNKVTEKGKDVELRCDPISGHTALYWYRQSLGQGLEFLIYFQGNSAPDKSGLPSDRFSAERTGGSVSTLTIQRTQQEDSAVYLCASSPQGGSGQFFGPGTRLTVL.

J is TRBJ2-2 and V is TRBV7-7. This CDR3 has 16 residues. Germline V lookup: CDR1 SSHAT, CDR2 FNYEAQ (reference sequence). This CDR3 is CASSLSPLANTGELFF. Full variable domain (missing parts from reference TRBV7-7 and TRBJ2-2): GAGVSQSPRYKVTKRGQDVTLRCDPISSHATLYWYQQALGQGPEFLTYFNYEAQPDKSGLPSDRFSAERPEGSISTLTIQRTEQRDSAMYRCASSLSPLANTGELFFGEGSRLTVL.

CDR3 sequence reads: CASSLVGAGGPSHEQFF. V is TRBV5-1 and J is TRBJ2-1; no DNA is available, so the TRBD2 call from TCRdb remains unchecked. The CDR3 length is 17 residues. The germline gives CDR1 SGHRS, CDR2 YFSETQ.

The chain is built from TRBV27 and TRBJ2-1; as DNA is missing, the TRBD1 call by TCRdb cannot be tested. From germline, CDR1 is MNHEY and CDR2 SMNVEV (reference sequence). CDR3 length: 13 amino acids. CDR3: CASSLTPDRSQFF.

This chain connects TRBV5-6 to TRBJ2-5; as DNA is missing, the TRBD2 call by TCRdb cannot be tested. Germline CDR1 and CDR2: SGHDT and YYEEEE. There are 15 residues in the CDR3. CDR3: CASSRLGGAGETQYF.

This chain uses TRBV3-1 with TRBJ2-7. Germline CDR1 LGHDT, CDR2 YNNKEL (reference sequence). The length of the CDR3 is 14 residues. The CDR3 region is CASSQDSRQAEQYF.

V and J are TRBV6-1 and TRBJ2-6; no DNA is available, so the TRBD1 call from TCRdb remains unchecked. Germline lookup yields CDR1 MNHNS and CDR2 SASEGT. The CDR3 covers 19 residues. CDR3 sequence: CASRSGTGSTDSGANVLTF.

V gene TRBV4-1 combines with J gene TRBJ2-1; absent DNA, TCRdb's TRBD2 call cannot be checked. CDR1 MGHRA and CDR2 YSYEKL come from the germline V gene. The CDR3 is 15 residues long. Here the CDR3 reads CASSPLGLAYNEQFF.

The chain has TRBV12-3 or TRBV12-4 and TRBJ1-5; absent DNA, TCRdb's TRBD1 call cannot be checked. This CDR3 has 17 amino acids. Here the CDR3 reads CASSLRFWGQSAQPQHF.

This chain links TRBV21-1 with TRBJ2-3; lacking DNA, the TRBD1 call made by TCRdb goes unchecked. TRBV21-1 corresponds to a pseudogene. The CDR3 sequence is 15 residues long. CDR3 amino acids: CAGGGQYPRTDTQYF.

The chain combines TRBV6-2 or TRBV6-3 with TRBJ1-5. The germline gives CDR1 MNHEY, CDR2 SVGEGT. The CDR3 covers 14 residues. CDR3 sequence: CASSYLQRNQPQHF.

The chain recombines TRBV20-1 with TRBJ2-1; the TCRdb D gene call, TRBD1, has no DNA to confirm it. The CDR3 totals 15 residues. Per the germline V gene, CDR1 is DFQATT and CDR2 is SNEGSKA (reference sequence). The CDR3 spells CSATGGGPVGNEQFF.

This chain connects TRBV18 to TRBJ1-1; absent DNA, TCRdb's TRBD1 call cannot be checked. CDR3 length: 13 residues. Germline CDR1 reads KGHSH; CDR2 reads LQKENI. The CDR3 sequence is CASSPRGQESAFF.